What follows are 8 T cell receptor beta chains derived from one specimen sequenced in a study of cytomegalovirus exposure and HLA in healthy donors. This PCR relied on a set of 60 Vbeta primers and 13 Jbeta primers. Clones were read by immunoSEQ multiplex PCR, and TCRdb kept only the in-frame ones, dropping some. The repertoire holds around 150,000 clones, with around 74% as singletons. Source material: PBMCs. The receptors derive from a man between 50 and 59 years old in good health and CMV-seropositive.

The J gene is TRBJ2-7, the V gene TRBV4-1; possibly TRBD2 for D (5 bases). This CDR3 is built from 17 residues. V lost 5 bases, J lost 3 bases, and 23 bases lay in between. Germline V gives CDR1 MGHRA, CDR2 YSYEKL. CDR3 coding DNA: TGCGCCAGCAGCTTTTTGAGGGCTCCAGGTGCTTACTACGAGCAGTACTTC. This gives the protein CASSFLRAPGAYYEQYF.

The chain carries TRBV29-1 and TRBJ1-3; D call uncertain. The V end lost 3 bases, the J end lost 3 bases, and 6 bases lay between the germline ends. The germline V gene has CDR1 SQVTM and CDR2 ANQGSEA. The CDR3 spans 12 residues. The CDR3 DNA reads TGCAGCGTTGATTCCGTTGGAAACACCATATATTTT. Encoded protein: CSVDSVGNTIYF.

V usage is TRBV28 and J usage is TRBJ2-1; 11 bases agree with TRBD2. Trimming at V came to 10 bases and at J to 4 bases, leaving 6 bases not matched to a gene. The CDR3 totals 14 residues. In germline, CDR1 is MDHEN, CDR2 SYDVKM. In DNA, the CDR3 is TGTGCCACTCCACTAGCGGGAGCATACAATGAGCAGTTCTTC. It codes for CATPLAGAYNEQFF.

V is TRBV5-1 and J is TRBJ2-3; maybe TRBD1 (5 bases). The CDR3 extends over 14 amino acids. Looked up from germline, CDR1 is SGHRS and CDR2 is YFSETQ. The V end was cut by 4 bases, the J end by 2 bases, with 11 bases between. DNA for the CDR3: TGCGCCAGCAGCGGGGCGGAAATCACAGATACGCAGTATTTT. It encodes CASSGAEITDTQYF.

The chain joins TRBV7-8 to TRBJ1-5, with D possibly TRBD1 on 6 matching bases. Looked up from germline, CDR1 is SGHVS and CDR2 is FQNEAQ. CDR3 length: 17 amino acids. Between the trimmed V and J ends, which lost 0 bases and 0 bases, there was a span of 12 bases. Written as DNA, the CDR3 is TGTGCCAGCAGCTTAGCCCGACAGGCCCATAGCAATCAGCCCCAGCATTTT. It translates to CASSLARQAHSNQPQHF.

V and J are TRBV15 and TRBJ1-4; D gene ambiguous. Trimming took 3 bases from V and 7 from J, leaving 12 bases between them. Germline CDR1 LNHNV, CDR2 YYDKDF (reference sequence). This CDR3 has 14 amino acids. CDR3 DNA sequence: TGTGCCACCAGCAGGGCGGGGTGGAGTGAAAAACTGTTTTTT. Amino acids: CATSRAGWSEKLFF.

The CDR3 DNA is TGTGCCAGCAGCAAGACTAGCGGCATTTACCAAGAGACCCAGTACTTC. The encoded protein is CASSKTSGIYQETQYF. The chain carries TRBV7-3 and TRBJ2-5, with 9 bases fitting TRBD2. Per germline, CDR1 SGHTA and CDR2 FQGTGA. V was clipped by 5 bases and J by 0 bases; unmatched bases: 7. The CDR3 has 16 residues.

This clone was seen more than once but under ten times. V and J are TRBV27 and TRBJ2-2; the match to TRBD2 covers 13 bases. Germline V gene lookup returns CDR1 MNHEY and CDR2 SMNVEV (reference sequence). The CDR3 spans 16 residues. V was pared by 5 bases and J by 7 bases, with 7 bases of the junction left unmatched. Here the CDR3 reads CASSVGLAGRGGELFF. CDR3 sequence (DNA): TGTGCCAGCAGTGTGGGACTAGCGGGACGAGGCGGGGAGCTGTTTTTT.